This T cell receptor (beta chain) was captured by sequencing in a study of shared clonotypes between healthy human individuals. Roughly 210 ng DNA, tens of thousands of T cell genomes, went into each sorted-subset replicate PCR. Authors' processing steps: ImmunoSEQ supplied junction-only sequences lacking quality scores, so filtering was different. Generated by immunoSEQ multiplex PCR, the TCRdb table keeps only in-frame clones and is missing some. The DNA gave D and trimming, while V, J and clone size come from that table. The sample holds 1.4 million to 1.5 million clones, 96% seen once. Germline loops: CDR1 KGHSH, CDR2 LQKENI. V lost 0 bases, J lost 4 bases, and 16 bases stayed unmatched. The CDR3 contains 19 residues. Each sample came from a Caucasian adult donor living in Nashville, Tennessee.

The chain has TRBV18 and TRBJ2-3, with 7 bases fitting TRBD2. Input material: naive CD4+ T cells sorted from blood. Subset: CD45RA+ positively selected. This TCR derives from a man between 25 and 39 years old in good health. CDR3 amino acids: CASSPPIGLADQWADTQYF. CDR3 nucleotides: TGTGCCAGCTCACCACCAATCGGGCTAGCGGACCAATGGGCAGATACGCAGTATTTT.